The 17 T cell receptor beta chains presented below share a single source sample, sequenced in a study of T cell responses to AZD1222 COVID-19 vaccine (dated by TCRdb to the early 2020s). What this sample's time point label stands for: baseline before first vaccination. The library relied on the immunoSEQ multiplex PCR assay. This is the immuneACCESS table as TCRdb keeps it, with only in-frame sequences that have V and J called. A part of the clones is gone; compared with another copy, unresolved V genes explain less than half, and the rest is unexplained. The sample table holds about 140,000 clones, of which around 93% were seen once. Jointly, the top ten make up more than 8.5% of the sample. The sample here was peripheral blood, taken on day 0 of AZD1222 vaccination. The source of these receptors is an adult in good health.

This chain connects TRBV2 to TRBJ2-3; tentatively, D is TRBD1 (6 bases). Trimming cost V 6 bases and J 1 base, with 11 bases left between them. CDR1 and CDR2 (germline): SNHLY, FYNNEI. This CDR3 spans 14 amino acids. CDR3 sequence (DNA): TGTGCCAGCAGGCCGGGACACGGCACAGATACGCAGTATTTT. This sequence encodes CASRPGHGTDTQYF.

The CDR3 protein is CASSPRPGGFGNTIYF. The CDR3 nucleotides are TGTGCCAGCAGCCCACGGCCAGGGGGCTTTGGAAACACCATATATTTT. This chain joins TRBV9 and TRBJ1-3; 8 nucleotides align to TRBD1. Germline V CDR1 and CDR2: SGDLS, YYNGEE. The CDR3 contains 16 residues. Losses at the gene ends were 4 bases for V and 3 bases for J; bases not matched to a gene: 9.

This chain connects TRBV28 to TRBJ1-2; 7 bases match TRBD1. The germline V gene encodes CDR1 MDHEN and CDR2 SYDVKM. With 8 bases clipped from V and 1 base from J, the junction kept 4 bases outside the gene matches. The CDR3 loop spans 13 amino acids. CDR3 sequence: CASRGDSNYGYTF. CDR3 DNA sequence: TGTGCCAGCCGGGGGGACAGTAACTATGGCTACACCTTC.

V usage is TRBV28 and J usage is TRBJ2-5; tentative D call: TRBD1 (5 bases). Germline CDR1 and CDR2: MDHEN and SYDVKM. The CDR3 totals 13 residues. Trimming took off 4 bases at V and 5 bases at J, with 11 bases between the two ends. The DNA for the CDR3 is TGTGCCAGCAGTTCCGGCAGGGCTGAGACCCAGTACTTC. It is translated as CASSSGRAETQYF.

This sequence joins TRBV5-6 and TRBJ1-3, with D maybe TRBD1 (5 bases). Trimming cost V 4 bases and J 4 bases, with 12 bases left between them. Germline V lookup: CDR1 SGHDT, CDR2 YYEEEE. CDR3 size: 14 residues. CDR3 loop: CASSGGDRGNTIYF. The CDR3 region has the DNA TGTGCCAGCAGCGGCGGGGACCGAGGAAACACCATATATTTT.

V is TRBV9 and J is TRBJ2-3; TRBD1 or TRBD2 may be the D gene (5 bases each). The CDR3 is made up of 15 amino acids. V was trimmed by 4 bases and J by 0 bases, leaving 12 bases between them. Per germline, CDR1 SGDLS and CDR2 YYNGEE. CDR3 loop: CASSPGPGSTDTQYF. The CDR3 nucleotides read TGTGCCAGCAGCCCGGGACCAGGAAGCACAGATACGCAGTATTTT.

Here the CDR3 DNA reads TGTGCCAGCAGCCCGACTAGCGGGGAGAACAAAGAGACCCAGTACTTC. Encoded protein: CASSPTSGENKETQYF. The chain employs TRBV11-3 and TRBJ2-5, with TRBD2 identical over 11 bases. The trim removed 5 bases at V and 3 bases at J, leaving 8 bases unmatched. Germline loops: CDR1 SGHNT, CDR2 YENEEA. The CDR3 has 16 amino acids.

The chain combines TRBV2 with TRBJ2-1; TRBD2 aligns across 8 bases. Germline assignment: CDR1 SNHLY and CDR2 FYNNEI. J was trimmed by 2 bases and V by 2 bases; bases with no gene match: 5. The CDR3 is 16 amino acids. CDR3 sequence reads: CASSERRGGPYNEQFF. DNA for the CDR3: TGTGCCAGCAGTGAACGTCGGGGGGGCCCCTACAATGAGCAGTTCTTC.

This chain links TRBV4-1 with TRBJ1-2; D may be TRBD1 (5 bases). Germline V gene lookup returns CDR1 MGHRA and CDR2 YSYEKL. This CDR3 contains 15 residues. V lost 0 bases to trimming and J lost 3 bases, with 11 bases between them. The CDR3 loop is CASSQDVTEYYGYTF. The CDR3 DNA is TGCGCCAGCAGCCAAGATGTGACAGAATACTATGGCTACACCTTC.

The CDR3 here is CASSWMGGPQETQYF. The CDR3 DNA reads as TGTGCCAGCTCCTGGATGGGGGGCCCCCAAGAGACCCAGTACTTC. The chain has TRBV2 and TRBJ2-5; D may correspond to TRBD1 or TRBD2 (6 bases each). The CDR3 contains 15 residues. Per germline, CDR1 SNHLY and CDR2 FYNNEI. V lost 8 bases and J 1 base, leaving 17 bases between the germline ends.

The CDR3 nucleotides read TGTGCCAGCAGTGAATTTGGGGGCGCCTCCCCGGATGGCTACACCTTC. Translated: CASSEFGGASPDGYTF. The chain is built from TRBV2 and TRBJ1-2; a weak D match, TRBD1 (6 bases). Per the germline V gene, CDR1 is SNHLY and CDR2 is FYNNEI. V lost 2 bases and J 6 bases, leaving 19 bases between the germline ends. This CDR3 region has 16 residues. The variable domain in full, completed from reference TRBV2 and TRBJ1-2, reads EPEVTQTPSHQVTQMGQEVILRCVPISNHLYFYWYRQILGQKVEFLVSFYNNEISEKSEIFDDQFSVERPDGSNFTLKIRSTKLEDSAMYFCASSEFGGASPDGYTFGSGTRLTVV.

The rearrangement uses TRBV9 and TRBJ2-3, with D perhaps TRBD1 (5 bases). V lost 6 bases to trimming and J lost 7 bases, with 12 bases between them. The CDR3 consists of 12 residues. Germline lookup yields CDR1 SGDLS and CDR2 YYNGEE. The CDR3 region is CASTGLGHTQYF. In DNA, the CDR3 is TGTGCCAGCACTGGTTTGGGGCATACGCAGTATTTT.

The rearrangement uses TRBV2 and TRBJ1-6, with a tentative D call TRBD1 (6 bases). In germline, CDR1 is SNHLY, CDR2 FYNNEI. Between the trimmed V and J ends, which lost 8 bases and 4 bases, there was a span of 12 bases. The CDR3 loop spans 14 amino acids. CDR3 amino acids: CASGGLSYNSPLHF. The CDR3 nucleotides read TGTGCCAGCGGGGGCCTTTCATATAATTCACCCCTCCACTTT.

The chain joins TRBV5-8 to TRBJ1-2; 9 bases agree with TRBD1. Germline V lookup: CDR1 SGHTS, CDR2 YDEGEE. V was pared by 4 bases and J by 4 bases, with 8 bases of the junction left unmatched. This CDR3 has 15 residues. The CDR3: CASSMGQGSGYGYTF. In DNA, the CDR3 is TGTGCCAGCAGCATGGGACAGGGCAGCGGCTATGGCTACACCTTC.

The genes are TRBV10-3 and TRBJ1-2; D uncertain. CDR1 and CDR2 from the germline V gene are ENHRY and SYGVKD. The V end was cut by 3 bases, the J end by 6 bases, with 11 bases between. CDR3 length: 13 residues. The CDR3 here is CAISDSTVDGYTF. DNA of the CDR3: TGTGCCATCAGTGACTCGACTGTAGATGGCTACACCTTC.

The chain links TRBV6-4 to TRBJ2-3; unclear D gene. Germline V gene lookup returns CDR1 MRHNA and CDR2 SNTAGT. Trimming removed 2 bases from V and 2 bases from J, with 5 bases in between. This CDR3 spans 13 amino acids. This CDR3 is CASSDPHTDTQYF. DNA of the CDR3: TGTGCCAGCAGTGACCCCCACACAGATACGCAGTATTTT.

The rearrangement joins TRBV7-3 to TRBJ2-2; D gene ambiguous. V gave up 4 bases and J gave up 8 bases, with 14 bases separating them. CDR3 length: 14 amino acids. Germline CDR1 and CDR2: SGHTA and FQGTGA. The CDR3 region is CASSSRTDRGELFF. CDR3 DNA: TGTGCCAGCAGCTCACGAACAGATAGGGGGGAGCTGTTTTTT.